This section outlines one TCR beta chain sequence together with its context. The target antigen is unknown. These data originate in a study of shared clonotypes between healthy human individuals. Assay used: immunoSEQ multiplex PCR; TCRdb lists only in-frame clones, some missing. The data contain around 1,000,000 clones, 77% of them singletons. Overall study findings and caveats: Naive subsets tended to show greater estimated richness than memory subsets.

Germline CDR1 SGHRS, CDR2 YFSETQ. The CDR3 extends over 16 amino acids. V lost 4 bases, J lost 4 bases, and 11 bases stayed unmatched. The receptor's source is a man in his late teens or twenties in good health. Some clones in this sample may be carry-over from other donors' samples. The rearrangement links TRBV5-1 to TRBJ2-3, with TRBD2 matching over 8 bases. The specimen sequenced was memory CD4+ T cells from PBMCs. Subset defined: CD45RA-negative fraction. The CDR3: CASSEVASGSADTQYF. DNA for the CDR3: TGCGCCAGCAGCGAAGTGGCTAGCGGGTCGGCAGATACGCAGTATTTT. Based on the CDR3 plus reference TRBV5-1 and TRBJ2-3, the full variable domain is KAGVTQTPRYLIKTRGQQVTLSCSPISGHRSVSWYQQTPGQGLQFLFEYFSETQRNKGNFPGRFSGRQFSNSRSEMNVSTLELGDSALYLCASSEVASGSADTQYFGPGTRLTVL.